The count of the clone carrying this T cell receptor (beta chain) is one. This record belongs to a study of shared T cell receptors in the human thymus. Only in-frame clones appear in the TCRdb table, and some are missing; sequencing was by immunoSEQ multiplex PCR. Altogether some 700,000 clones are present, 88% being singletons, with the ten largest covering around 0.0099%. The data were also submitted as part of a second study, on human thymus T cells. That work adds: The donor group consisted of healthy Finnish infants who were having corrective surgery for congenital heart defects. The source of the thymus tissue was resections taken during corrective heart surgery. Related research described strongly overlapping thymic repertoires in unrelated people.

The sequenced sample consisted of thymocytes. This sequence originates from a boy under three years old with a congenital heart defect.

The DNA for the CDR3 is TGCGCCAGCAGCTACACCCGGGGGCGGGAGGGGGATACGCAGTATTTT. Amino acid sequence: CASSYTRGREGDTQYF. The gene calls are TRBV5-1 and TRBJ2-3; 9 bases match TRBD2. The CDR3 is made up of 16 amino acids. Trimming at V came to 3 bases and at J to 6 bases, leaving 11 bases not matched to a gene. Germline CDR1 SGHRS, CDR2 YFSETQ. The complete variable domain, with remaining parts taken from reference TRBV5-1 and TRBJ2-3, reads KAGVTQTPRYLIKTRGQQVTLSCSPISGHRSVSWYQQTPGQGLQFLFEYFSETQRNKGNFPGRFSGRQFSNSRSEMNVSTLELGDSALYLCASSYTRGREGDTQYFGPGTRLTVL.